This is a list of T cell receptor beta chains from one sample in a study of T cells in Graves' hyperthyroidism and ophthalmopathy. MiXCR, run by TCRdb on the multiplex PCR reads, gives a single entry per CDR3 protein. The sample yields under 400,000 distinct CDR3 sequences, 15% to 19% seen once. Sequencing used blood. The receptors were sampled from a woman between 18 and 29 years old with Graves' hyperthyroidism that later progressed to Graves' ophthalmopathy. CDR3s include the opening cysteine and the closing phenylalanine or tryptophan. The D gene is left open where the match is weak.

TRBD1 TRBV7-9 15 CASSPGQGARSEQYF
NA TRBV7-2 16 CASSRSPGGNTDTQYF
NA TRBV6-6 16 CASSYSKGALADTQYF
NA TRBV30 14 CAWSVRGHGTEAFF
TRBD1 TRBV9 15 CASSVSGGANEKLFF
NA TRBV12-3/TRBV12-4 14 CATVGSEVGNAIYF
NA TRBV6-1 17 CASSRHGSGNSYNEQFF
NA TRBV6-6 20 CASSYSREGNSGNMAYEQYF
TRBD1 TRBV7-9 15 CASRPPGQGAEKLFF
NA TRBV28 12 CASSRISYEQYF
NA TRBV11-2 15 CASSPTKSSNYGYTF
NA TRBV28 15 CASSWAGSNTGELFF